Following are 26 T cell receptor beta chains from one sample sequenced in a study of T-cell memory formation after mild COVID-19. TCRdb independently ran MiXCR on the 5' RACE reads; one entry per CDR3 protein. The repertoire has around 310,000 distinct CDR3 sequences, 15% to 20% of them found once; the top ten carry about a fifth. Sequencing input: PBMCs or a T cell subset sorted from them (not recorded which). These receptors were taken from a young man who had mild COVID-19 (a few samples of this study predate the infection). Cell type and time point are not known.

In this sample, this clonotype turned up many times. The V and J genes are TRBV4-1 and TRBJ1-1, with D hard to call. The CDR3 has 15 residues. The V and J ends lost 0 bases and 3 bases respectively, with 11 bases between them. The germline CDR1 and CDR2 sequences are MGHRA and YSYEKL. The CDR3 sequence is CASSQDPGSYTEAFF. The CDR3 DNA is TGCGCCAGCAGCCAAGACCCGGGGAGCTACACTGAAGCTTTCTTT.

Here the CDR3 DNA reads TGTGCCAGCAGTCCCTCGGAGGTGGGGCTAACAGATACGCAGTATTTT. Translating it yields CASSPSEVGLTDTQYF. The V gene is TRBV6-5, the J gene TRBJ2-3, with D perhaps matching TRBD1 or TRBD2 (5 bases each). The germline V and J ends were trimmed by 5 bases and 3 bases, with 18 bases remaining between them. CDR3 length: 16 residues. CDR1 and CDR2 from the germline V gene are MNHEY and SVGAGI.

This clonotype was picked up many times. V and J are TRBV5-1 and TRBJ2-3; D uncertain. Germline assignment: CDR1 SGHRS and CDR2 YFSETQ. Trimming cost V 0 bases and J 0 bases, with 8 bases left between them. The CDR3 contains 15 residues. CDR3 loop: CASSLATRSTDTQYF. In nucleotides, the CDR3 is TGCGCCAGCAGCTTGGCCACACGAAGCACAGATACGCAGTATTTT.

This clonotype was seen a few times. This CDR3 is CSVCYLTGTGAQETQYF. DNA of the CDR3: TGCAGCGTATGCTATCTGACCGGGACAGGGGCTCAAGAGACCCAGTACTTC. The genes are TRBV29-1 and TRBJ2-5, with 10 bases aligning to TRBD1. After removal of 6 bases from V and 2 bases from J, the junction contained 15 bases not matched to a gene. CDR1 is SQVTM, CDR2 ANQGSEA, per germline. The CDR3 is 17 residues long.

This clonotype was observed many times. The chain employs TRBV2 and TRBJ2-3; D gene unclear. The V end was cut by 1 base, the J end by 4 bases, with 3 bases between. CDR1 and CDR2 (germline): SNHLY, FYNNEI. The CDR3 spans 12 residues. The CDR3 loop is CASSEVSDTQYF. The CDR3 DNA reads as TGTGCCAGCAGTGAAGTTTCAGATACGCAGTATTTT.

The genes are TRBV4-1 and TRBJ2-5; TRBD2 might be the D (6 bases). Germline values: CDR1 MGHRA, CDR2 YSYEKL. The CDR3 runs to 15 residues. The V gene lost 4 bases and the J gene lost 3 bases, with 15 bases spanning the gap. CDR3 loop: CASSREGTGKETQYF. The CDR3 DNA is TGCGCCAGCAGCCGAGAGGGGACTGGAAAAGAGACCCAGTACTTC.

The rearrangement links TRBV6-6 to TRBJ2-7, with D possibly matching TRBD2 (5 bases). The V gene's germline CDR1 is MNHNY and CDR2 SVGAGI (reference sequence). The CDR3 is made up of 14 amino acids. V was clipped by 0 bases and J by 5 bases, with 11 bases between them. The CDR3 reads CASSYSLGRDEQYV. As DNA, the CDR3 is TGTGCCAGCAGTTACTCGCTAGGGAGAGACGAGCAGTACGTC.

The J gene is TRBJ2-7, the V gene TRBV5-1; 8 bases are shared with TRBD1. Germline assignment: CDR1 SGHRS and CDR2 YFSETQ. The ends lost 5 bases at V and 1 base at J; junction bases unmatched: 5. This CDR3 region has 14 residues. Here the CDR3 reads CASSGTGRSYEQYF. CDR3 coding DNA: TGCGCCAGCAGTGGGACAGGACGTTCCTACGAGCAGTACTTC.

There are a few counts of this clonotype. This sequence joins TRBV19 and TRBJ1-5; D is ambiguous. Per the germline V gene, CDR1 is LNHDA and CDR2 is SQIVND (reference sequence). The CDR3 runs 13 residues. Trimming stripped 0 bases from V and 9 bases from J, with 9 bases between. The chain's CDR3 is CASSIDGRGPQHF. In DNA form, the CDR3 reads TGTGCCAGTAGTATAGATGGGCGGGGGCCCCAGCATTTT.

CDR3 in amino acids: CASLDSDNQPQHF. In nucleotides, the CDR3 is TGTGCCAGCCTCGACAGCGACAATCAGCCCCAGCATTTT. The chain is built from TRBV6-6 and TRBJ1-5, with D maybe TRBD1 (5 bases). CDR3 length equals 13 residues. With 8 bases removed from V and 3 bases from J, the gap between germline ends came to 11 bases. CDR1 and CDR2 from the germline V gene are MNHNY and SVGAGI (reference sequence).

This chain links TRBV7-2 with TRBJ2-7; 7 bases are a match to TRBD2. Germline CDR1 SGHTA, CDR2 FQGNSA. J was trimmed by 5 bases and V by 0 bases; bases with no gene match: 7. This CDR3 is 15 amino acids long. CDR3 nucleotides: TGTGCCAGCAGCTTAGCGGGGGGGACTCCCCACGAGCAGTACTTC. Residues: CASSLAGGTPHEQYF.

In the case of this clonotype: The CDR3 carries no conserved terminal phenylalanine or tryptophan, so it likely arises from a read error. CDR3 residues: CASSWTGRTEAFS. CDR3 in DNA: TGTGCCAGCTCCTGGACAGGGCGAACTGAAGCTTTCTCT. This chain uses TRBV7-9 with TRBJ1-1, with 8 bases aligning to TRBD1. Germline CDR1 is SEHNR and CDR2 is FQNEAQ (reference sequence). V dropped 8 bases and J dropped 5; count of bases not matched to a gene: 7. This CDR3 has 13 residues.

The chain carries TRBV18 and TRBJ2-2; 7 bases match TRBD1. CDR3 size: 16 residues. V shed 1 base, J shed 5 bases, and the junction held 7 bases outside the gene matches. In germline, CDR1 is KGHSH, CDR2 LQKENI. The CDR3 nucleotides are TGTGCCAGCTCACCACGACAGGGAAGTCGGACCGGGGAGCTGTTTTTT. It yields the protein CASSPRQGSRTGELFF.

This rearrangement joins TRBV6-5 to TRBJ1-5; no reliable D call. V dropped 8 bases and J dropped 4 bases, with 18 bases sitting between them. This CDR3 region has 15 residues. Germline CDR1 MNHEY, CDR2 SVGAGI. Here the CDR3 DNA reads TGTGCCAGCGGAATTAGTAGTTTTGGTAATCAGCCCCAGCATTTT. Its translation: CASGISSFGNQPQHF.

In this sample, this clonotype turned up many times. The chain links TRBV2 to TRBJ2-5; the match to TRBD2 covers 11 bases. CDR3 length equals 15 residues. CDR1 is SNHLY and CDR2 is FYNNEI in the germline V gene. V dropped 4 bases and J dropped 2; count of bases not matched to a gene: 3. CDR3 nucleotide sequence: TGTGCCAGCAGTGGGGCTAGCGGGGGGCAAGAGACCCAGTACTTC. Amino acid sequence: CASSGASGGQETQYF.

This clonotype showed up just once. The chain uses TRBV7-6 and TRBJ2-7, with 8 nucleotides matching TRBD1. CDR1 and CDR2 (germline): SGHVS, FNYEAQ. CDR3 size: 16 residues. Trimming at V came to 2 bases and at J to 1 base, leaving 7 bases not matched to a gene. The CDR3 DNA is TGTGCCAGCAGCTTACCCTGGGGACAGGAGTCCTACGAGCAGTACTTC. This translates into CASSLPWGQESYEQYF.

This clonotype has more than one count but fewer than ten. The chain links TRBV12-3 or TRBV12-4 to TRBJ1-3; D is uncertain. Between the trimmed V and J ends, which lost 1 base and 6 bases, there was a span of 13 bases. The CDR3 has 15 residues. CDR3 residues: CASSLGQVDVNTIYF. The CDR3 DNA follows: TGTGCCAGCAGTTTAGGCCAGGTAGACGTAAACACCATATATTTT.

V and J are TRBV30 and TRBJ2-7; D possibly uses TRBD1 or TRBD2 (6 bases each). The CDR3 contains 11 residues. Between the trimmed V and J ends, which lost 7 bases and 7 bases, there was a span of 14 bases. Germline CDR1 reads GTSNPN; CDR2 reads SVGIG (reference sequence). CDR3 sequence: CALAGAGEQYF. In nucleotides, the CDR3 is TGTGCCTTGGCAGGGGCGGGGGAGCAGTACTTC.

This clonotype has just a few counts. The chain employs TRBV9 and TRBJ2-3; D not certain. The germline CDR1 and CDR2 sequences are SGDLS and YYNGEE. This CDR3 contains 12 residues. V was cut by 0 bases and J by 7 bases, with 6 bases left in between. CDR3 protein: CASSVVGNTQYF. DNA of the CDR3: TGTGCCAGCAGCGTAGTCGGAAATACGCAGTATTTT.

CDR3 DNA sequence: TGTGCCAGCAGCTTAGTTTGGACAGGGGGAGAGACCCAGTACTTC. It encodes CASSLVWTGGETQYF. This chain links TRBV7-8 with TRBJ2-5; TRBD1 aligns across 10 bases. Germline trimming cut 1 base from V and 4 bases from J; bases unmatched to any gene: 3. Germline CDR1 and CDR2: SGHVS and FQNEAQ. CDR3 length equals 15 residues.

In this sample, this clonotype turned up a few times. CDR3 loop: CASSSSLASTDTQYF. In DNA, the CDR3 is TGCGCCAGCAGCTCGTCACTAGCGAGCACAGATACGCAGTATTTT. This rearrangement joins TRBV5-1 to TRBJ2-3; 7 bases align to TRBD2. CDR1 is SGHRS and CDR2 is YFSETQ in the germline V gene. V was pared by 3 bases and J by 0 bases, with 4 bases of the junction left unmatched. This CDR3 is 15 amino acids long.

The chain is built from TRBV7-3 and TRBJ2-1, with D possibly being TRBD1 or TRBD2 (5 bases each). The CDR3 sequence is 13 residues long. CDR1 is SGHTA, CDR2 FQGTGA, per germline. V shed 5 bases and J shed 6 bases, with 11 bases lying between them. The CDR3 here is CASSPGTSNEQFF. The CDR3 DNA is TGTGCCAGCAGCCCGGGGACGAGCAATGAGCAGTTCTTC.

V usage is TRBV7-2 and J usage is TRBJ1-1; D not certain. V lost 1 base, J lost 2 bases, and 5 bases lay in between. Germline assignment: CDR1 SGHTA and CDR2 FQGNSA. The CDR3 covers 13 residues. The CDR3: CASSLGHNTEAFF. CDR3 nucleotide sequence: TGTGCCAGCAGCTTAGGCCACAACACTGAAGCTTTCTTT.

V usage is TRBV6-5 and J usage is TRBJ1-2; D gene uncertain. Trimming shortened V by 2 bases and J by 2 bases, and 9 bases separated the two germline ends. CDR3 length: 14 residues. Germline lookup yields CDR1 MNHEY and CDR2 SVGAGI. In DNA form, the CDR3 reads TGTGCCAGCAGTTACGTCAGAGGGAACTATGGCTACACCTTC. It codes for CASSYVRGNYGYTF.

Only a few counts were recorded for this clonotype. For the CDR3, the DNA is TGTGCCAGCAGCTCAGGGAGGAGCACTGAAGCTTTCTTT. It codes for CASSSGRSTEAFF. The V and J genes are TRBV7-3 and TRBJ1-1; possibly TRBD1 for D (5 bases). Germline lookup yields CDR1 SGHTA and CDR2 FQGTGA. This CDR3 region has 13 residues. V lost 4 bases and J 4 bases, leaving 10 bases between the germline ends.

In its sample, this clonotype was seen many times. CDR3: CASSSGTSGADTQYF. Here the CDR3 DNA reads TGTGCCAGCAGTTCAGGAACTAGCGGTGCAGATACGCAGTATTTT. The genes are TRBV11-3 and TRBJ2-3; 8 nucleotides match TRBD2. The ends lost 6 bases at V and 4 bases at J; junction bases unmatched: 9. This CDR3 region has 15 residues. CDR1 and CDR2 (germline): SGHNT, YENEEA.